This TCR beta chain was obtained from a study of T cell responses to AZD1222 COVID-19 vaccine (dated by TCRdb to the early 2020s). Broadly, across the study: AZD1222 recipients whose second dose came at about 4 weeks and those whose second dose came at about 12 weeks were combined into one group, since spike-specific TCR depth and breadth did not differ between the two schedules. A total of 240 or so trial participants underwent TCR sequencing, of whom more than 200 had received two doses of AZD1222 and approximately 26 had received two doses of the MenACWY control vaccine. Trial participants were enrolled into age subgroups of 18-55, 56-69 and 70-plus years, which contained roughly 150, 30 and 60 TCR-sequenced participants, respectively. What the research found in general, with its limitations: Because no day 14 peak-response samples were available, repertoires were characterized only after the peak T cell response. CD4 TCRs associated with the vaccine covered the entire spike protein, and the dominant responses were in regions 160-218 and 743-854. Reportedly, close to half of the unique spike-specific TCRs recognized epitopes lying outside the regions that are mutated in the B.1.351 and B.1.1.7 variants. Most participants were white British and females outnumbered males, and the authors suggested that clonal diversity may have been underestimated. Conclusions about previously exposed vaccinees are limited, since just a handful of AZD1222 recipients were seropositive for SARS-CoV-2 at baseline. In the small 56-69-year group, the increase in depth fell short of significance, most likely because of low power. A significant rise in spike-specific TCR breadth and depth was observed after two AZD1222 doses relative to day 0 and relative to MenACWY recipients.

The CDR3 regions of human TCRbeta chains were analyzed by immunosequencing. The original methods were these. TCRs in the repertoires were compared against a reference library of SARS-CoV-2-specific TCRs that had been generated with the MIRA antigen-specificity platform. Breadth was defined as the fraction of unique TCRs that were SARS-CoV-2-associated, and depth was defined as the fraction of total T cells that were SARS-CoV-2-associated. Using the MIRA data, every spike-specific TCR was mapped to the spike region that the TCR reacted to and assigned to either a CD4 or a CD8 class. Log10-transformed breadth and depth values were compared by one-way ANOVA with Sidak's multiple comparisons tests. TCRdb mirrors the immuneACCESS table, restricted to in-frame sequences. Some clones are absent from its copies; in checked studies, under half trace to an unresolved V gene, and the reason for the others is unknown. Clone size and V and J calls were adopted from that table, with D and trimming inferred from the DNA. The sample table records 160,000 or so clones; around nine tenths of these occur just once. The top ten clones comprise approximately 2.5% of the sample.

V loses 2 bases, J loses 4 bases, and the germline ends lie 11 bases apart. CDR1 SNHLY and CDR2 FYNNEI are derived from the germline V gene. From cysteine to phenylalanine, the CDR3 is 14 amino acids long. Left in the record is the CDR3 DNA by itself, 42 bases read in frame from the first base. On this clone: This receptor's antigen is unknown. Base qualities are not at hand, and no much larger clone is one base apart.

In light of the paper, this sample's time point label describes: baseline before first vaccination. Vaccinee samples were obtained from the UK trials COV001 and COV002, which included a single-blind randomized controlled phase 2/3 trial of AZD1222 (ChAdOx1 nCoV-19) in healthy adults. For TCRbeta chain sequencing, PBMC samples were collected from trial participants at day 0 and at day 28 after the second dose. This specimen was peripheral blood, taken on day 0 of AZD1222 vaccination. The sequence derives from an adult in good health. The sequence is built from TRBV2 and TRBJ2-5; the D element might be TRBD1 or TRBD2, as each aligns at 5 bases. The CDR3 protein is CASSESQRGETQYF. The sequenced DNA: TGTGCCAGCAGTGAAAGCCAGAGGGGAGAGACCCAGTACTTC.